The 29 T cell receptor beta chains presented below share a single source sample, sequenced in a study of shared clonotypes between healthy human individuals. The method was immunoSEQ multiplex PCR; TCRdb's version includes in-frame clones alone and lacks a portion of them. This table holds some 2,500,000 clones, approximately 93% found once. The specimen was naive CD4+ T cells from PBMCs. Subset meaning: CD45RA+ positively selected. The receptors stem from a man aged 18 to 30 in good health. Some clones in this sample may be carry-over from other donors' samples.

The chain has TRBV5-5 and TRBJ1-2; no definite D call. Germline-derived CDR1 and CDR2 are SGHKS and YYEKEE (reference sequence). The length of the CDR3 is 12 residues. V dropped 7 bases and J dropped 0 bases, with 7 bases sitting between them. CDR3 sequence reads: CASGGTNYGYTF. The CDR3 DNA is TGTGCCAGCGGAGGCACTAACTATGGCTACACCTTC.

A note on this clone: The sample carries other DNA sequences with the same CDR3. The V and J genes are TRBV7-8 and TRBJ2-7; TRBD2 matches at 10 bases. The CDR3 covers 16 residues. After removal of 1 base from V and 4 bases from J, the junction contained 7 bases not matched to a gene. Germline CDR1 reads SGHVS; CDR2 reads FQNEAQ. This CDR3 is CASSLGGLAGVYEQYF. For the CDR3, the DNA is TGTGCCAGCAGCTTAGGAGGGCTAGCGGGAGTTTACGAGCAGTACTTC.

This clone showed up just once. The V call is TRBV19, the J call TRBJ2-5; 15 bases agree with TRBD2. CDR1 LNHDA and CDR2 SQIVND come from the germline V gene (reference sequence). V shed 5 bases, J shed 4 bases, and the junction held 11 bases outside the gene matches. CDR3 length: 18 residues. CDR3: CASSPRWTSGRAGETQYF. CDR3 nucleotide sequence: TGTGCCAGTAGTCCCCGTTGGACTAGCGGGAGGGCCGGAGAGACCCAGTACTTC.

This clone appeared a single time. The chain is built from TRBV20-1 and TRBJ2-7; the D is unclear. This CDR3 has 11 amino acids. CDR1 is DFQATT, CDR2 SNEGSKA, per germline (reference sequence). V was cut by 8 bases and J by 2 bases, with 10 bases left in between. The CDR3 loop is CSCPRAYEQYF. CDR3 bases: TGCAGTTGTCCCCGGGCCTACGAGCAGTACTTC.

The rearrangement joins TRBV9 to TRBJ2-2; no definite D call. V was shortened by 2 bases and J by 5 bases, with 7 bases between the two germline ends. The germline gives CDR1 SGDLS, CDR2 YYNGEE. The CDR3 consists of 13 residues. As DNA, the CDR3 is TGTGCCAGCAGCGTTCAGCCGACCGGGGAGCTGTTTTTT. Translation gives CASSVQPTGELFF. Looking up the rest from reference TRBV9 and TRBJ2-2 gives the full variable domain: DSGVTQTPKHLITATGQRVTLRCSPRSGDLSVYWYQQSLDQGLQFLIQYYNGEERAKGNILERFSAQQFPDLHSELNLSSLELGDSALYFCASSVQPTGELFFGEGSRLTVL.

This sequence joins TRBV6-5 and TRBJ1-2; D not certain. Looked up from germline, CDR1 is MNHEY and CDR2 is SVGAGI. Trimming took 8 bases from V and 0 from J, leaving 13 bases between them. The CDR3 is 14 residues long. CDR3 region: CASSGPHSNYGYTF. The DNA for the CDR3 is TGTGCCAGCTCCGGCCCCCATTCTAACTATGGCTACACCTTC.

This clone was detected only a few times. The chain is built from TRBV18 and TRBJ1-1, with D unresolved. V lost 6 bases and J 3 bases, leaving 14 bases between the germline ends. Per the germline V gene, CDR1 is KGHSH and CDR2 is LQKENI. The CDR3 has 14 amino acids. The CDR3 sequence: CASSQIDTDTEAFF. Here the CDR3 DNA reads TGTGCCAGCTCCCAAATCGACACCGACACTGAAGCTTTCTTT.

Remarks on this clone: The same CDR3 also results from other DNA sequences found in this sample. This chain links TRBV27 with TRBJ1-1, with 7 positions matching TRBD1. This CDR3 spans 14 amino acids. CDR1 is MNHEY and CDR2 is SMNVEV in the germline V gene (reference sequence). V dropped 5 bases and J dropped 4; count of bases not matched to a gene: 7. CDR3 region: CASSPYRGSTEAFF. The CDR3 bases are TGTGCCAGCAGTCCATACAGGGGCAGCACTGAAGCTTTCTTT.

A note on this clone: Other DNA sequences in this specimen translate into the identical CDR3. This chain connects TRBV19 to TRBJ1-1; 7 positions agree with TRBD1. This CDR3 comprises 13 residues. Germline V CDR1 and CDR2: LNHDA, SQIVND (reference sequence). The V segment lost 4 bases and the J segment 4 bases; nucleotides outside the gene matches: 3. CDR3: CASSTYRGTEAFF. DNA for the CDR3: TGTGCCAGTAGTACCTACAGGGGCACTGAAGCTTTCTTT.

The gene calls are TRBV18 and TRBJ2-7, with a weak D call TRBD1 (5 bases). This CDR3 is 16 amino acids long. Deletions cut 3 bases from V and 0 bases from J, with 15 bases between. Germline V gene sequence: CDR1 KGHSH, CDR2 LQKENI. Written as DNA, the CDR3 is TGTGCCAGCTCACCTCCAGGGCAGATGGGCTCCTACGAGCAGTACTTC. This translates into CASSPPGQMGSYEQYF.

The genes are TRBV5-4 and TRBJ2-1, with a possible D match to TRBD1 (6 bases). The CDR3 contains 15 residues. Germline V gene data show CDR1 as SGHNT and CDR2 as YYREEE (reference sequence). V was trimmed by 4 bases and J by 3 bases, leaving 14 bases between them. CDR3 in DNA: TGTGCCAGCAGCCATAGGACAGACATCTACAATGAGCAGTTCTTC. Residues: CASSHRTDIYNEQFF.

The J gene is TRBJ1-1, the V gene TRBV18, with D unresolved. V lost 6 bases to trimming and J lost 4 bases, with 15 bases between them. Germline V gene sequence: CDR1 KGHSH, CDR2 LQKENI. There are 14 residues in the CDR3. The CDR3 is CASSSLAAGTEAFF. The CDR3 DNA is TGTGCCAGCTCGTCCCTGGCTGCAGGCACTGAAGCTTTCTTT.

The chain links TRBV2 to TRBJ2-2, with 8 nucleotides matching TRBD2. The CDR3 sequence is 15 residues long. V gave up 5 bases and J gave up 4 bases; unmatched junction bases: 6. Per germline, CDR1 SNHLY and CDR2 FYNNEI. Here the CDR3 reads CASSRAGAGTGELFF. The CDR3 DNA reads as TGTGCCAGCAGTCGAGCGGGAGCGGGCACCGGGGAGCTGTTTTTT.

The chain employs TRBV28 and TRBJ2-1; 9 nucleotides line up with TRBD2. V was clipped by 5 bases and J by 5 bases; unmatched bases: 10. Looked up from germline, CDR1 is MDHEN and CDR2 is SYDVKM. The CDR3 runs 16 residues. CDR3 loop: CASSTAGTSTHNEQFF. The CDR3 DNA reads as TGTGCCAGCAGTACCGCCGGGACTAGCACCCACAATGAGCAGTTCTTC. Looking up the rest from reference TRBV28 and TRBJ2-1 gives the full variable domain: DVKVTQSSRYLVKRTGEKVFLECVQDMDHENMFWYRQDPGLGLRLIYFSYDVKMKEKGDIPEGYSVSREKKERFSLILESASTNQTSMYLCASSTAGTSTHNEQFFGPGTRLTVL.

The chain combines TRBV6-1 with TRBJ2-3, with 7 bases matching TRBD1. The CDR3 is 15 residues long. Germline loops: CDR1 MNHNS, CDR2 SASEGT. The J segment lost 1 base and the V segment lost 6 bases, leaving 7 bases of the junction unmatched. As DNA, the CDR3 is TGTGCCAGCAGAAGCCCAGGGACAGGCACAGATACGCAGTATTTT. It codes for CASRSPGTGTDTQYF.

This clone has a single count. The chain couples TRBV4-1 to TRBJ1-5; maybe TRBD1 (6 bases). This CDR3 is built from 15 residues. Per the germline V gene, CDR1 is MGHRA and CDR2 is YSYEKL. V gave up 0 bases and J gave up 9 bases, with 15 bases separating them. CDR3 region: CASSQEGGDGGPQHF. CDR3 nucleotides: TGCGCCAGCAGCCAAGAAGGGGGAGACGGGGGGCCCCAGCATTTT.

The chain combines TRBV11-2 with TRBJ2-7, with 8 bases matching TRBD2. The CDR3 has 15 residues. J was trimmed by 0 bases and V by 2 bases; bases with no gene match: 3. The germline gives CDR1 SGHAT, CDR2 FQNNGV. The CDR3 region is CASSLFSGGSYEQYF. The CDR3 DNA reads TGTGCCAGCAGCTTATTCAGCGGGGGCTCCTACGAGCAGTACTTC. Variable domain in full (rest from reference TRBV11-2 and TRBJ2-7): EAGVAQSPRYKIIEKRQSVAFWCNPISGHATLYWYQQILGQGPKLLIQFQNNGVVDDSQLPKDRFSAERLKGVDSTLKIQPAKLEDSAVYLCASSLFSGGSYEQYFGPGTRLTVT.

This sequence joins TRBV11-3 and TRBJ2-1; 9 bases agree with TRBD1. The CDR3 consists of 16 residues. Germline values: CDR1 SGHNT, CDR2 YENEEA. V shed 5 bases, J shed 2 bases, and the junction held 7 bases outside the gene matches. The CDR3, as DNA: TGTGCCAGCAGCCCGGGACAGGGAAGCCCCTACAATGAGCAGTTCTTC. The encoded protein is CASSPGQGSPYNEQFF.

The DNA of the CDR3 is TGTGCCACGAAGGACAGCATGAACACTGAAGCTTTCTTT. Residues: CATKDSMNTEAFF. This chain links TRBV6-6 with TRBJ1-1, with a possible D match to TRBD1 (6 bases). CDR1 is MNHNY and CDR2 is SVGAGI in the germline V gene (reference sequence). V was trimmed by 10 bases and J by 0 bases, leaving 12 bases between them. The CDR3 has 13 residues.

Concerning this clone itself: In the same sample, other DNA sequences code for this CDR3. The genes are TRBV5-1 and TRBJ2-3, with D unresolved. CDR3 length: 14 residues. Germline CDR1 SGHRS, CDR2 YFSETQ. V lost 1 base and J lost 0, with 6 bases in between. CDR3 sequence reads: CASSLSQSTDTQYF. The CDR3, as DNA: TGCGCCAGCAGCTTGTCTCAGAGCACAGATACGCAGTATTTT.

The CDR3 DNA follows: TGTGCCAGCTCATATAGTGAGGGAAACTATGGCTACACCTTC. It translates to CASSYSEGNYGYTF. The chain has TRBV18 and TRBJ1-2; no clear D gene. The germline gives CDR1 KGHSH, CDR2 LQKENI. V lost 5 bases to trimming and J lost 2 bases, with 12 bases between them. The CDR3 is 14 amino acids.

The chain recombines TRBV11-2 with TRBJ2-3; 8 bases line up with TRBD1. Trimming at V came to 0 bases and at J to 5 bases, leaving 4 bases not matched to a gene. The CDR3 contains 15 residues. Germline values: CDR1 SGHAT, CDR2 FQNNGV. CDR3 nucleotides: TGTGCCAGCAGCTTAGACAGGGGGCAGGGAGATACGCAGTATTTT. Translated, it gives CASSLDRGQGDTQYF.

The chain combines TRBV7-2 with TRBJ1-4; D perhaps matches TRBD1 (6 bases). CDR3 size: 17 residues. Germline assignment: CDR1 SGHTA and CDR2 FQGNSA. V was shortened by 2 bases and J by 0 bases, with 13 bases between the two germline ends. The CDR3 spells CASSLRGHFATNEKLFF. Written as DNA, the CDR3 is TGTGCCAGCAGCTTAAGGGGACATTTTGCAACTAATGAAAAACTGTTTTTT.

The CDR3 nucleotides read TGTGCCAGCAGCTTGGTCCCTTCCAGCTCCTACAATGAGCAGTTCTTC. Protein product: CASSLVPSSSYNEQFF. The V gene is TRBV5-4, the J gene TRBJ2-1; D is uncertain. CDR1 is SGHNT, CDR2 YYREEE, per germline (reference sequence). Trimming stripped 0 bases from V and 0 bases from J, with 10 bases between. The CDR3 is 16 residues long.

The CDR3 here is CASSSRRDNTEAFF. Written as DNA, the CDR3 is TGTGCCAGCAGTTCTCGCAGAGATAACACTGAAGCTTTCTTT. This chain joins TRBV27 and TRBJ1-1; D unclear. Germline CDR1 reads MNHEY; CDR2 reads SMNVEV (reference sequence). This CDR3 is 14 amino acids long. Trimming removed 4 bases at V and 2 bases at J, with 11 bases between.

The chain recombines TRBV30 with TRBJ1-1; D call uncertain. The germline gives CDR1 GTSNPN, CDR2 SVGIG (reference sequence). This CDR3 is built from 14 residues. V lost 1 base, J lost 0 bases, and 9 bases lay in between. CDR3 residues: CAWSALSMNTEAFF. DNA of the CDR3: TGTGCCTGGAGTGCCCTCAGCATGAACACTGAAGCTTTCTTT.

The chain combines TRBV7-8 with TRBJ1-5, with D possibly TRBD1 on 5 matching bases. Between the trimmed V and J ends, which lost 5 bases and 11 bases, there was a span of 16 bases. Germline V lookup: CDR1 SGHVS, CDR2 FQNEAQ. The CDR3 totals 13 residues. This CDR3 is CASSPVDSLSQHF. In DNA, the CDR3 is TGTGCCAGCAGCCCGGTAGACAGCCTGTCCCAGCATTTT.

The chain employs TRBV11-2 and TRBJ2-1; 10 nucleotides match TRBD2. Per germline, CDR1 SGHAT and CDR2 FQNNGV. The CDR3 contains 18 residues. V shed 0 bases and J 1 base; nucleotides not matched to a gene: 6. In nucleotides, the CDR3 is TGTGCCAGCAGCTTAGAGGTGCCTAGCGGGAGATCCTACAATGAGCAGTTCTTC. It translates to CASSLEVPSGRSYNEQFF. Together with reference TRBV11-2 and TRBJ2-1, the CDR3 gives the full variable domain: EAGVAQSPRYKIIEKRQSVAFWCNPISGHATLYWYQQILGQGPKLLIQFQNNGVVDDSQLPKDRFSAERLKGVDSTLKIQPAKLEDSAVYLCASSLEVPSGRSYNEQFFGPGTRLTVL.

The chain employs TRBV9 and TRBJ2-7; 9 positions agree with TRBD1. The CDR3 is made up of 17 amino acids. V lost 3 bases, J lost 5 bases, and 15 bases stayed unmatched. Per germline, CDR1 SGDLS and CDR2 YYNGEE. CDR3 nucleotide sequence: TGTGCCAGCAGCGACAAAATGGACGGGACAGGGCTAAACGAGCAGTACTTC. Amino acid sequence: CASSDKMDGTGLNEQYF.